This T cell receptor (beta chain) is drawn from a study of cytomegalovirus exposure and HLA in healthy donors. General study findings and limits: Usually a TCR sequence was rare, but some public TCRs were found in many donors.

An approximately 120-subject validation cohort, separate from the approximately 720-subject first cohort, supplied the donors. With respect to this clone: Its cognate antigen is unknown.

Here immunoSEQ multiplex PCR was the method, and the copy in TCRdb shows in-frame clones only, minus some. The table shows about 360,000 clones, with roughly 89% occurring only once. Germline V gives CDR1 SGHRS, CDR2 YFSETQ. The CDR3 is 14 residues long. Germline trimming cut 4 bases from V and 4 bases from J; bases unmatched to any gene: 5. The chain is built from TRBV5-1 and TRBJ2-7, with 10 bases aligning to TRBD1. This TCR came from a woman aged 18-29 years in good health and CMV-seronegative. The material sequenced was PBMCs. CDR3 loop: CASSPGTGEYEQYF. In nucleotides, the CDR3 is TGCGCCAGCAGCCCCGGGACAGGGGAATACGAGCAGTACTTC. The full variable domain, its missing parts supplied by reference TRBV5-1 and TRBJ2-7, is KAGVTQTPRYLIKTRGQQVTLSCSPISGHRSVSWYQQTPGQGLQFLFEYFSETQRNKGNFPGRFSGRQFSNSRSEMNVSTLELGDSALYLCASSPGTGEYEQYFGPGTRLTVT.